The 13 T cell receptor beta chains given below trace back to one sample, sequenced in a study of blood T cell repertoires in COVID-19. Method: immunoSEQ multiplex PCR; TCRdb's copy keeps in-frame clones and lacks some. Here the sample spans tens of thousands of clones, around nine tenths being singletons. Sequenced input: peripheral blood. The receptors derive from a human donor in a cohort sampled during active COVID-19.

This clone has a single count. J is TRBJ2-1 and V is TRBV10-3; D possibly corresponds to TRBD2 (7 bases). The V end lost 2 bases, the J end lost 3 bases, and 14 bases lay between the germline ends. The CDR3 covers 16 residues. Germline assignment: CDR1 ENHRY and CDR2 SYGVKD. CDR3 protein: CAISEPRGGFYNEQFF. Written as DNA, the CDR3 is TGTGCCATCAGTGAGCCGAGGGGGGGGTTCTACAATGAGCAGTTCTTC.

This chain joins TRBV28 and TRBJ1-1; 9 bases fit TRBD1. This CDR3 comprises 14 residues. Looked up from germline, CDR1 is MDHEN and CDR2 is SYDVKM. V gave up 5 bases and J gave up 3 bases; unmatched junction bases: 4. The CDR3 loop is CASSPRTGDTEAFF. The CDR3 DNA reads as TGTGCCAGCAGTCCCAGGACAGGGGACACTGAAGCTTTCTTT.

V is TRBV6-5 and J is TRBJ1-5; tentatively, D is TRBD1 (6 bases). The ends were cut back, 3 bases at V and 6 bases at J, with 15 bases in the middle. The length of the CDR3 is 15 residues. Germline CDR1 MNHEY, CDR2 SVGAGI. The CDR3 DNA follows: TGTGCCAGCAGTTATAACAGGGACCTCGGTCAGCCCCAGCATTTT. Its translation: CASSYNRDLGQPQHF.

V is TRBV7-2 and J is TRBJ2-7; 7 nucleotides line up with TRBD2. Trimming cost V 6 bases and J 7 bases; bases outside gene matches: 9. This CDR3 comprises 13 residues. Germline CDR1 is SGHTA and CDR2 is FQGNSA. The CDR3 region is CASRLRWGGEQYF. DNA of the CDR3: TGTGCCAGCAGACTTAGATGGGGGGGGGAGCAGTACTTC.

The chain is built from TRBV18 and TRBJ2-5, with a possible D match to TRBD2 (6 bases). V dropped 1 base and J dropped 5 bases, with 14 bases sitting between them. The CDR3 length is 15 residues. Germline CDR1 and CDR2: KGHSH and LQKENI. CDR3 sequence reads: CASSPQRRAQETQYF. DNA of the CDR3: TGTGCCAGCTCACCACAAAGGAGGGCCCAGGAGACCCAGTACTTC.

The V call is TRBV3-1 (or the pseudogene TRBV3-2), the J call TRBJ2-7; D possibly corresponds to TRBD2 (6 bases). The CDR3 spans 15 residues. V lost 0 bases and J lost 3, with 12 bases in between. Germline CDR1 and CDR2: LGHDT and YNNKEL (reference sequence). This chain's CDR3 is CASSQDPGVIYEQYF. CDR3 bases: TGTGCCAGCAGCCAAGACCCGGGGGTTATCTACGAGCAGTACTTC.

The J gene is TRBJ1-6, the V gene TRBV28; 9 nucleotides align to TRBD1. The ends lost 8 bases at V and 8 bases at J; junction bases unmatched: 13. Germline V gene data show CDR1 as MDHEN and CDR2 as SYDVKM. CDR3 size: 16 residues. CDR3 sequence (DNA): TGTGCCAGCCGGGACAGGGCCCCATCCGGGGATTCACCCCTCCACTTT. Its protein product is CASRDRAPSGDSPLHF.

In its sample, this clone was seen once. The rearrangement links TRBV7-8 to TRBJ1-6; the D is unclear. Germline CDR1 SGHVS, CDR2 FQNEAQ. Deletions cut 7 bases from V and 7 bases from J, with 11 bases between. The length of the CDR3 is 13 residues. The CDR3 sequence: CASTRASNSPLHF. DNA of the CDR3: TGTGCCAGCACGAGGGCGTCGAATTCACCCCTCCACTTT.

Only a few counts were recorded for this clone. The chain couples TRBV30 to TRBJ1-2; the match to TRBD1 covers 9 bases. There are 18 residues in the CDR3. CDR1 is GTSNPN, CDR2 SVGIG, per germline (reference sequence). The trim removed 1 base at V and 3 bases at J, leaving 15 bases unmatched. CDR3 protein: CAWSALGQGHAGDYGYTF. The CDR3 nucleotides are TGTGCCTGGAGTGCCCTGGGACAGGGCCACGCGGGGGACTATGGCTACACCTTC.

The chain employs TRBV9 and TRBJ1-5, with D unclear. Germline V gives CDR1 SGDLS, CDR2 YYNGEE. This CDR3 is 15 amino acids long. V was cut by 0 bases and J by 0 bases, with 7 bases left in between. In DNA form, the CDR3 reads TGTGCCAGCAGCGTAGGGGAGGGTAGCAATCAGCCCCAGCATTTT. Translating gives CASSVGEGSNQPQHF.

The chain links TRBV28 to TRBJ1-2; 7 bases agree with TRBD1. Germline V gene data show CDR1 as MDHEN and CDR2 as SYDVKM. The J segment lost 4 bases and the V segment lost 4 bases, leaving 12 bases of the junction unmatched. The CDR3 extends over 16 amino acids. The CDR3 DNA is TGTGCCAGCAGTTCGTACCGACAGGGTTCTGCCTATGGCTACACCTTC. This sequence encodes CASSSYRQGSAYGYTF.

This sequence joins TRBV6-6 and TRBJ2-5, with TRBD2 matching over 12 bases. The V segment lost 0 bases and the J segment 5 bases; nucleotides outside the gene matches: 1. The CDR3 is made up of 15 amino acids. Per germline, CDR1 MNHNY and CDR2 SVGAGI (reference sequence). CDR3 protein: CASSYSTSGGETQYF. CDR3 coding DNA: TGTGCCAGCAGTTACTCGACTAGCGGGGGTGAGACCCAGTACTTC.

The gene calls are TRBV13 and TRBJ2-1, with D perhaps TRBD1 (5 bases). This CDR3 is 12 amino acids long. Trimming stripped 4 bases from V and 8 bases from J, with 9 bases between. Germline lookup yields CDR1 PRHDT and CDR2 FYEKMQ (reference sequence). DNA of the CDR3: TGTGCCAGCAGCTGGGGCGCAGATGAGCAGTTCTTC. Its protein is CASSWGADEQFF.